This T cell receptor beta chain was sequenced during a study of blood T cells in healthy people across ages (dated by TCRdb to the mid-2010s). Notes on the research overall: In model experiments, template switching captured roughly one uniquely barcoded TCR beta cDNA molecule for every two T cells. Age-related changes in TCR beta repertoire diversity were measured in the study by deep sequencing normalized with unique cDNA molecular identifiers. Four age groups were formed from the donors: young (average about 15 years), middle-aged (approximately 39), aged (approximately 60) and long-lived (roughly 81). To avoid experimental bias, donors of different ages were spread randomly across the sequencing lanes. Using the same blood draw, the study looked at two additional independent replicas of 1 million unique cDNA reads for two donors, one aged 18 to 30 and the other aged 80 or older. Paper-wide results and their limitations: Compared with the aged group, the long-lived group had more naive CD4+ T cells, fewer expanded clones and increased TCR diversity, suggesting age selection. A strong correlation was found between observed TCR beta diversity and the percentage of naive T cells measured by flow cytometry. Estimates of total diversity from one million sequenced T cells were regarded as lower bounds and underestimates. The CMV infection status of donors was not known, potentially confounding age-related changes in expanded clonotypes. As age increased, observed TCR beta diversity per million T cells dropped in a roughly linear way, and a significant reduction was already evident by age roughly 36. Because profiling used bulk unsorted PBMCs, naive and antigen-experienced compartments could not be compared conclusively.

As regards this clonotype: The target of this receptor is not known. Base-call qualities are not available, and no considerably larger clone is one nucleotide away.

The donors were a few dozen Caucasian individuals from Russia, aged roughly 6 to 90 years, who were systemically healthy. Each donor gave 8.5 to 10 milliliters of peripheral blood, collected into EDTA-treated Vacutainer tubes. Ficoll-Paque density-gradient centrifugation was used to isolate PBMCs, with at least 7 million obtained per sample. Trizol reagent was used to extract total RNA from the PBMCs, yielding at least 6 micrograms per sample. For every donor, flow cytometry on a PBMC aliquot measured the percentage of naive CD45RAhigh/CD27high T cells. Receptor libraries were prepared by 5' RACE. Sequencer: Illumina HiSeq 2500. A second PCR of about 6 to 11 cycles was run with a J-beta primer mix and a sample-barcoded 5' primer. Each TCR beta cDNA molecule received a unique molecular identifier from a template-switch 5' adaptor carrying 12 random nucleotides. Each sample yielded at least 2.5 million CDR3-containing paired-end reads. All of the RNA was converted into first-strand cDNA using the Mint cDNA synthesis kit, with a TRBC-specific oligonucleotide serving as the primer. Following uracil-DNA glycosylase treatment, a first 18-cycle PCR with universal primers M1SS and BC2_uni_R was performed on all cDNA. The study's own analysis went as follows. Each sample was normalized by randomly selecting 1 million high-quality reads, each carrying a distinct molecular identifier. Reads with shared molecular identifiers were discarded instead of being binned into consensus sequences. MiTCR, with a Q25 quality threshold and the strictest error-elimination algorithm, was used for CDR3 identification, clonotype clustering and error correction. Lower-bound total TCR beta diversity was estimated with a nonparametric unseen species model using Euler transformation. The public reads were reanalyzed by TCRdb: fastp trimming at Q25, MiXCR alignment, in-frame beta chains only. Merged by CDR3 protein, the rows form single entries marked with the most common genes and DNA. TCRdb's processing, not the study's, gives the V and J calls here. The sample table records about 1.6 million distinct CDR3 sequences; about 31% of these occur just once. The ten largest clones add up to over 9% of the sample.

The CDR3 runs 16 amino acids, cysteine and phenylalanine included. CDR3 DNA is the only sequence kept; it has 48 bases, read in frame from the first base. CDR1 and CDR2 are drawn from the germline V gene (reference sequence): DFQATT, SNEGSKA. V ends up 3 bases short and J 0 bases short, with an unmatched junction base count of 7. The source is a woman in her twenties or thirties in good health. The V gene is TRBV20-1 and the J gene is TRBJ2-3; a stretch of 9 junction bases matches TRBD2. The sequencing input was blood. The DNA sequence is given as TGCAGTGCTAGGGTGATGGCGGGGGGGAGCACAGATACGCAGTATTTT. Translated, it gives CSARVMAGGSTDTQYF.